The clone carrying this T cell receptor (beta chain) appeared a few times. Its antigen is not identified. Reverse transcription of all isolated RNA meant that expressed TCRB transcripts were sequenced. Clones were sequenced by immunoSEQ multiplex PCR, and TCRdb holds only the in-frame ones, with some missing. Altogether 550,000 to 850,000 clones are present, under 15% being singletons, with the ten largest covering approximately 0.022%. These data originate in a study of beta chain features in type 1 diabetes. V lost 8 bases and J 9 bases, leaving 8 bases between the germline ends. Germline V gives CDR1 SEHNR, CDR2 FQNEAQ (reference sequence). This CDR3 is 10 amino acids long. Sorting that relied on CD45RO/CCR7/CD25/CD127/CD95/CD27 yielded CD4+ naive, central memory, regulatory and stem cell-like memory cells. Study-wide results and limits: VDJ junctions from type 1 diabetes patients carried fewer insertions and larger deletions. The naive, central memory and Treg TCRB repertoires looked more alike in patients than they did in healthy donors. In every one of the four CD4+ subsets, TCRB CDR3s were moderately but significantly shorter in Type 1 diabetes patients.

The chain employs TRBV7-9 and TRBJ1-5; D remains unclear. The sequence was obtained from a man between 18 and 35 years old with type 1 diabetes. Sequencing was done on a sample of naive CD4+ T cells from blood. The CDR3 nucleotides are TGTGCCAGCCCCAGCCGGCCCCAGCATTTT. Amino acids: CASPSRPQHF.